Listed here are 2 T cell receptor beta chains from one sample, sequenced in a study of blood T cells in healthy people across ages. PCR was performed a second time for about 6 to 12 cycles using a sample-barcoded 5' primer and a J-beta primer mix. MiXCR, run by TCRdb on the 5' RACE reads, gives a single entry per CDR3 protein. Among 750,000 or so distinct CDR3 sequences listed, 25% were seen once. Separately, the same data were catalogued under a study of T cells of mothers and their children.

Sequencing input: blood. These receptor sequences come from a boy younger than 18 in good health.

Concerning this clonotype: Its ends do not fully match the called genes, so a read error is possible. The V call is TRBV5-1, the J call TRBJ2-3; 9 nucleotides line up with TRBD1. CDR1 and CDR2 (germline): SGHRS, YFSETQ. CDR3 length: 16 residues. CDR3 protein: CASSLGGQGGADTRYF. The CDR3 nucleotides are TGCGCCAGCAGCTTGGGGGGACAGGGCGGAGCAGATACGCGGTATTTT. Full variable domain (missing parts from reference TRBV5-1 and TRBJ2-3): KAGVTQTPRYLIKTRGQQVTLSCSPISGHRSVSWYQQTPGQGLQFLFEYFSETQRNKGNFPGRFSGRQFSNSRSEMNVSTLELGDSALYLCASSLGGQGGADTRYFGPGTRLTVL.

This clonotype was seen a handful of times. The V gene is TRBV28, the J gene TRBJ2-1, with D maybe TRBD2 (6 bases). The V gene lost 6 bases and the J gene lost 4 bases, with 13 bases spanning the gap. There are 14 residues in the CDR3. Germline values: CDR1 MDHEN, CDR2 SYDVKM. CDR3 amino acids: CASRLDGSYNEQFF. CDR3 sequence (DNA): TGTGCCAGCAGGTTGGACGGGAGTTACAATGAGCAGTTCTTC.